Below are 2 T cell receptor beta chains sequenced from a single sample in a study of T cell responses to AZD1222 COVID-19 vaccine. Using immunoSEQ multiplex PCR, the repertoire was profiled, and TCRdb retains in-frame clones only, with some absent. The table includes more than 140,000 clones, about 91% detected once. Material: peripheral blood, obtained on day 0 of MenACWY control vaccination. These receptors were collected from an adult in good health.

This chain links TRBV24-1 with TRBJ2-1, with TRBD2 identical over 14 bases. V was pared by 3 bases and J by 2 bases, with 8 bases of the junction left unmatched. This CDR3 has 19 residues. Per germline, CDR1 KGHDR and CDR2 SFDVKD. The CDR3 reads CATSDPWTSGGPTYNEQFF. The CDR3 DNA reads as TGTGCCACCAGTGATCCGTGGACTAGCGGGGGGCCGACCTACAATGAGCAGTTCTTC.

This chain uses TRBV5-6 with TRBJ1-1; 9 bases are shared with TRBD1. Per germline, CDR1 SGHDT and CDR2 YYEEEE. V gave up 3 bases and J gave up 4 bases; unmatched junction bases: 4. The CDR3 has 14 amino acids. CDR3 residues: CASSWDRASTEAFF. The CDR3 DNA follows: TGTGCCAGCAGCTGGGACAGGGCGAGCACTGAAGCTTTCTTT. Combining the CDR3 with reference TRBV5-6 and TRBJ1-1 gives the whole variable domain DAGVTQSPTHLIKTRGQQVTLRCSPKSGHDTVSWYQQALGQGPQFIFQYYEEEERQRGNFPDRFSGHQFPNYSSELNVNALLLGDSALYLCASSWDRASTEAFFGQGTRLTVV.